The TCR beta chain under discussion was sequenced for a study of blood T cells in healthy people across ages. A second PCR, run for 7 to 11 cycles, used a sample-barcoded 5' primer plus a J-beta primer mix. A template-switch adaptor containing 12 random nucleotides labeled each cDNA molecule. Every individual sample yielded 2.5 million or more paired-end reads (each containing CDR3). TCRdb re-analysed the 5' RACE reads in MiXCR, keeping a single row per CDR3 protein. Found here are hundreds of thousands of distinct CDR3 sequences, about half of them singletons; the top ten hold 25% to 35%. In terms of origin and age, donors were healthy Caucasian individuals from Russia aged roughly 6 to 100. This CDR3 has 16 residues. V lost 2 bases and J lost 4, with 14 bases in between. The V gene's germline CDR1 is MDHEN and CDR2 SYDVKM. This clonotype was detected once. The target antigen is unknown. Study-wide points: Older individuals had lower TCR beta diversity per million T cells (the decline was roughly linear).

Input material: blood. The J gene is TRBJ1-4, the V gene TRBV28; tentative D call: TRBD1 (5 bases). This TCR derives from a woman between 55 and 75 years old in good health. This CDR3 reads CASSLGQGGYNEKLFF. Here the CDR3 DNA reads TGTGCCAGCAGTTTAGGGCAGGGAGGTTATAATGAAAAACTGTTTTTT.